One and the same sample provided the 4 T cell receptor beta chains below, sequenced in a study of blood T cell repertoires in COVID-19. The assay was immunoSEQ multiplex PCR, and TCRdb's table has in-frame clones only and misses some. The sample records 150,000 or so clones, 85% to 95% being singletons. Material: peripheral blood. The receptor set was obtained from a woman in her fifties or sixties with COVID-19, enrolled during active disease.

CDR3 sequence reads: CATTTRYGQGGFYGYTF. CDR3 DNA sequence: TGTGCCACCACCACTCGCTATGGACAGGGTGGCTTCTATGGCTACACCTTC. The gene calls are TRBV7-2 and TRBJ1-2; 8 bases fit TRBD1. Germline lookup yields CDR1 SGHTA and CDR2 FQGNSA. The CDR3 has 17 residues. Trimming took 10 bases from V and 4 from J; bases not matched to a gene: 20.

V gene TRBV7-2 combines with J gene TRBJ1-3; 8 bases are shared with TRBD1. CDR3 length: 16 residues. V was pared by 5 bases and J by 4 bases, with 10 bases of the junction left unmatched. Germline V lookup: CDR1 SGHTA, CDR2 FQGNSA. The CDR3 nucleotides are TGTGCCAGCAGCCTACAAGGACAGGGCACGGGAAACACCATATATTTT. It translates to CASSLQGQGTGNTIYF.

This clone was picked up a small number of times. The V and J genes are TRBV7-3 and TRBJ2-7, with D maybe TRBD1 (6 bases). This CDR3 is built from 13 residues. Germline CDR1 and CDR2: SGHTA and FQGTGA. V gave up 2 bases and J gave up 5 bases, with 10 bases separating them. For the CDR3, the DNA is TGTGCCAGCAGCTTAGGCAGGGGAGACGAGCAGTACTTC. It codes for CASSLGRGDEQYF.

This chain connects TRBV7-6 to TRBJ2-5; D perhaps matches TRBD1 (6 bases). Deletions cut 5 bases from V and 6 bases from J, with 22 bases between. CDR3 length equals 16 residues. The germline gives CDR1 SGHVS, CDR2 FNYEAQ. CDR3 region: CASSPLLAGESKTQYF. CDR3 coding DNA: TGTGCCAGCAGCCCACTCCTGGCAGGGGAATCGAAGACCCAGTACTTC.